The 27 T cell receptor beta chains below all came from one sample that was sequenced in a study of T cell responses to AZD1222 COVID-19 vaccine. TCRdb's table, derived via immunoSEQ multiplex PCR, lists solely in-frame clones and lacks some. The sample has about 140,000 clones; 80% to 95% are singletons. The sequencing used peripheral blood, collected on day 0 of AZD1222 vaccination. The receptors were sampled from an adult in good health.

The rearrangement joins TRBV6-5 to TRBJ2-5, with TRBD1 identical over 11 bases. The CDR3 is made up of 14 amino acids. V dropped 6 bases and J dropped 4; count of bases not matched to a gene: 4. Germline V gives CDR1 MNHEY, CDR2 SVGAGI. CDR3 sequence reads: CASSAGTGGETQYF. Here the CDR3 DNA reads TGTGCCAGCAGCGCCGGGACAGGGGGAGAGACCCAGTACTTC.

The chain is built from TRBV18 and TRBJ1-4, with 11 bases fitting TRBD1. The CDR3 contains 15 residues. Trimming took 6 bases from V and 7 from J; bases not matched to a gene: 7. The germline CDR1 and CDR2 sequences are KGHSH and LQKENI. The CDR3 DNA reads TGTGCCAGCTCCCAACCCGGGACAGGGGGTGAAAAACTGTTTTTT. Residues: CASSQPGTGGEKLFF.

This sequence joins TRBV7-3 and TRBJ1-1; D is uncertain. The CDR3 covers 13 residues. Germline loops: CDR1 SGHTA, CDR2 FQGTGA. V shed 0 bases and J shed 0 bases, with 2 bases lying between them. The CDR3 nucleotides are TGTGCCAGCAGCTTAACCTTGAACACTGAAGCTTTCTTT. Protein product: CASSLTLNTEAFF.

The chain links TRBV21-1 to TRBJ1-5; the table's D gene call, TRBD1, was not cross checked with the DNA. TRBV21-1 counts as a pseudogene. CDR3 length: 10 amino acids. As DNA, the CDR3 is TGTGCCACCCAGGGGCAGCCCCAGCATTTT. This translates into CATQGQPQHF.

This sequence joins TRBV29-1 and TRBJ1-2, with D perhaps TRBD1 (6 bases). From germline, CDR1 is SQVTM and CDR2 ANQGSEA. The CDR3 consists of 11 residues. Trimming took 6 bases from V and 4 from J, leaving 9 bases between them. The CDR3: CSVGQLYGYTF. The CDR3 DNA reads as TGCAGCGTCGGACAGCTCTATGGCTACACCTTC.

This chain links TRBV5-1 with TRBJ2-7; possibly TRBD1 for D (6 bases). V lost 4 bases to trimming and J lost 0 bases, with 11 bases between them. The length of the CDR3 is 14 residues. Looked up from germline, CDR1 is SGHRS and CDR2 is YFSETQ. The CDR3, as DNA: TGCGCCAGCAGCCCGGACAGAAGCTCCTACGAGCAGTACTTC. Translated, it gives CASSPDRSSYEQYF.

This chain joins TRBV6-5 and TRBJ2-1; D unresolved. The CDR3 is 11 amino acids. Trimming pared 5 bases from V and 7 bases from J, leaving 6 bases between. From germline, CDR1 is MNHEY and CDR2 SVGAGI. Here the CDR3 DNA reads TGTGCCAGCAGTCAGCATAATGAGCAGTTCTTC. It is translated as CASSQHNEQFF.

J is TRBJ1-5 and V is TRBV28; 10 nucleotides match TRBD1. CDR1 and CDR2 (germline): MDHEN, SYDVKM. This CDR3 contains 20 residues. The ends lost 7 bases at V and 2 bases at J; junction bases unmatched: 20. The chain's CDR3 is CASIGPPKPGQGKGNQPQHF. DNA for the CDR3: TGTGCCAGCATCGGCCCCCCGAAGCCGGGACAGGGGAAGGGCAATCAGCCCCAGCATTTT.

V is TRBV20-1 and J is TRBJ2-2, with unresolved D. Germline V lookup: CDR1 DFQATT, CDR2 SNEGSKA (reference sequence). The CDR3 length is 10 residues. V was clipped by 5 bases and J by 4 bases, with 2 bases between them. The CDR3 nucleotides read TGCAGTGCTGGCACCGGGGAGCTGTTTTTT. Its protein product is CSAGTGELFF.

The rearrangement joins TRBV29-1 to TRBJ1-1; tentative D call: TRBD1 (6 bases). Looked up from germline, CDR1 is SQVTM and CDR2 is ANQGSEA. The CDR3 consists of 16 residues. V lost 6 bases to trimming and J lost 0 bases, with 20 bases between them. The chain's CDR3 is CSVFGRGRGLNTEAFF. CDR3 coding DNA: TGCAGCGTGTTTGGACGGGGCAGGGGATTGAACACTGAAGCTTTCTTT.

This chain uses TRBV5-6 with TRBJ1-2; D ambiguous. Germline V gene lookup returns CDR1 SGHDT and CDR2 YYEEEE. This CDR3 is 12 amino acids long. Trimming removed 5 bases from V and 8 bases from J, with 13 bases in between. The CDR3 region has the DNA TGTGCCAGCAGTCGGACCTCGTCGGGCTACACCTTC. It translates to CASSRTSSGYTF.

The chain links TRBV11-2 to TRBJ1-2, with 7 bases fitting TRBD1. CDR1 is SGHAT and CDR2 is FQNNGV in the germline V gene. The CDR3 loop spans 14 amino acids. The J segment lost 4 bases and the V segment lost 5 bases, leaving 7 bases of the junction unmatched. The CDR3 spells CASSPDRDLYGYTF. The CDR3 coding sequence is TGTGCCAGCAGCCCCGACAGGGACCTCTATGGCTACACCTTC.

The V gene is TRBV19, the J gene TRBJ2-1, with D tentatively TRBD2 (6 bases). This CDR3 contains 13 residues. Trimming shortened V by 4 bases and J by 5 bases, and 9 bases separated the two germline ends. Germline lookup yields CDR1 LNHDA and CDR2 SQIVND (reference sequence). The CDR3 DNA is TGTGCCAGTAGTAAAGGGACTCACAATGAGCAGTTCTTC. It specifies CASSKGTHNEQFF.

The chain has TRBV7-8 and TRBJ1-2, with D perhaps matching TRBD1 (6 bases). The V gene lost 4 bases and the J gene lost 4 bases, with 10 bases spanning the gap. Per the germline V gene, CDR1 is SGHVS and CDR2 is FQNEAQ. CDR3 length: 13 residues. The CDR3 sequence is CASSSTGLYGYTF. CDR3 nucleotides: TGTGCCAGCAGCTCGACAGGACTCTATGGCTACACCTTC.

As DNA, the CDR3 is TGCGCCAGCAGCCAAGCCGGGTCCCGTGGGGATCAGCCCCAGCATTTT. It yields the protein CASSQAGSRGDQPQHF. V and J are TRBV4-1 and TRBJ1-5; D gene uncertain. Germline V lookup: CDR1 MGHRA, CDR2 YSYEKL. The CDR3 is 16 residues long. Trimming left V 1 base short and J 5 bases short, with 15 bases between.

This clone was recorded only once. The gene calls are TRBV28 and TRBJ2-1, with D perhaps TRBD2 (5 bases). Trimming cost V 5 bases and J 0 bases, with 17 bases left between them. CDR3 length: 17 residues. CDR1 and CDR2 from the germline V gene are MDHEN and SYDVKM. The CDR3 bases are TGTGCCAGCAGTGGTAGGGCTCATGGGAGCTCCTACAATGAGCAGTTCTTC. This encodes CASSGRAHGSSYNEQFF.

The rearrangement uses TRBV5-1 and TRBJ1-5, with D uncertain. V gave up 0 bases and J gave up 4 bases, with 5 bases separating them. Germline V CDR1 and CDR2: SGHRS, YFSETQ. CDR3 size: 13 residues. The CDR3 region is CASSLGLNQPQHF. The CDR3 coding sequence is TGCGCCAGCAGCTTGGGGTTGAATCAGCCCCAGCATTTT.

The count of this clone is one. This chain links TRBV30 with TRBJ1-6; TRBD1 might be the D (5 bases). V was trimmed by 3 bases and J by 7 bases, leaving 19 bases between them. From germline, CDR1 is GTSNPN and CDR2 SVGIG (reference sequence). CDR3 length equals 16 residues. The CDR3 DNA is TGTGCCTGGAGCCGTAGTACGGGGCGATCGAATTCACCCCTCCACTTT. Translating it yields CAWSRSTGRSNSPLHF. The full variable domain, its missing parts supplied by reference TRBV30 and TRBJ1-6, is SQTIHQWPATLVQPVGSPLSLECTVEGTSNPNLYWYRQAAGRGLQLLFYSVGIGQISSEVPQNLSASRPQDRQFILSSKKLLLSDSGFYLCAWSRSTGRSNSPLHFGNGTRLTVT.

The chain carries TRBV7-9 and TRBJ1-1; D is possibly TRBD1 (6 bases). The CDR3 has 15 residues. Trimming took off 8 bases at V and 0 bases at J, with 16 bases between the two ends. Germline V gives CDR1 SEHNR, CDR2 FQNEAQ (reference sequence). The CDR3 sequence is CASGETGPMNTEAFF. CDR3 sequence (DNA): TGTGCCAGCGGGGAGACAGGACCCATGAACACTGAAGCTTTCTTT.

The chain carries TRBV25-1 and TRBJ2-1; TRBD2 might be the D (6 bases). The germline CDR1 and CDR2 sequences are MGHDK and SYGVNS. The CDR3 spans 14 residues. Trimming removed 2 bases at V and 8 bases at J, with 13 bases between. In nucleotides, the CDR3 is TGTGCCAGCAGTGAACCCGGGGGTGTGTATGAGCAGTTCTTC. Translating it yields CASSEPGGVYEQFF.

The chain is built from TRBV7-3 and TRBJ1-1; TRBD1 is a possible D gene (6 bases). Germline assignment: CDR1 SGHTA and CDR2 FQGTGA. The V gene lost 3 bases and the J gene lost 4 bases, with 12 bases spanning the gap. This CDR3 spans 14 amino acids. CDR3 DNA sequence: TGTGCCAGCAGCTTGGATGGAGGGGGCACTGAAGCTTTCTTT. Translating gives CASSLDGGGTEAFF.

CDR3 sequence (DNA): TGTGCCTCCCGGGACAAGAACACTGAAGCTTTCTTT. Amino acid sequence: CASRDKNTEAFF. V gene TRBV30 combines with J gene TRBJ1-1, with D perhaps TRBD1 (6 bases). This CDR3 contains 12 residues. Trimming took 7 bases from V and 1 from J, leaving 10 bases between them. Germline V gene data show CDR1 as GTSNPN and CDR2 as SVGIG (reference sequence).

The genes are TRBV6-5 and TRBJ1-6; 8 nucleotides agree with TRBD1. Germline V gene sequence: CDR1 MNHEY, CDR2 SVGAGI. Trimming removed 5 bases from V and 11 bases from J; junction bases left unmatched: 8. This CDR3 is built from 14 residues. The CDR3 DNA follows: TGTGCCAGCAGTCGACAAGACAGGGGTACACCCCTCCACTTT. Its translation is CASSRQDRGTPLHF.

The gene calls are TRBV15 and TRBJ1-5; 8 bases match TRBD1. The junction had 12 bases not matched to a gene; V was cut back by 9 bases and J by 8 bases. Per the germline V gene, CDR1 is LNHNV and CDR2 is YYDKDF (reference sequence). The CDR3 extends over 14 amino acids. In DNA, the CDR3 is TGTGCCACTTCAACAGGGGGTCAAGGGAAGCCCCAGCATTTT. Translating gives CATSTGGQGKPQHF.

The V and J genes are TRBV7-2 and TRBJ2-3; D is unclear. CDR3 length: 13 amino acids. Germline CDR1 SGHTA, CDR2 FQGNSA. Trimming pared 4 bases from V and 7 bases from J, leaving 12 bases between. The CDR3 DNA reads as TGTGCCAGCAGCTCCCCGTTACTGTATACGCAGTATTTT. Its protein product is CASSSPLLYTQYF.

The V and J genes are TRBV20-1 and TRBJ2-7; 9 nucleotides agree with TRBD2. V shed 3 bases, J shed 4 bases, and the junction held 7 bases outside the gene matches. CDR3 length: 14 amino acids. Germline V CDR1 and CDR2: DFQATT, SNEGSKA (reference sequence). The CDR3 is CSASLAGGPYEQYF. For the CDR3, the DNA is TGCAGTGCTAGTCTTGCGGGGGGGCCGTACGAGCAGTACTTC.

V is TRBV30 and J is TRBJ1-3; possible D gene TRBD1, 5 bases. Germline V CDR1 and CDR2: GTSNPN, SVGIG (reference sequence). Trimming shortened V by 4 bases and J by 1 base, and 11 bases separated the two germline ends. This CDR3 is 14 amino acids long. CDR3 amino acids: CAWILKGSGNTIYF. CDR3 bases: TGTGCCTGGATACTTAAGGGGTCTGGAAACACCATATATTTT.